Described below is a single TCR beta chain sequence and its context. This sample is part of a study of T cell clonotyping in hematopoietic cell transplantation. CDR3 length equals 11 residues. From germline, CDR1 is PRHDT and CDR2 FYEKMQ (reference sequence). J gave up 12 bases and V 5 bases, and 5 bases lay outside the gene matches. TCRdb's copy holds only in-frame clones and misses some; the assay was immunoSEQ multiplex PCR. The sample contains several thousand clones, 60% to 80% of which appear only once. The sequence was collected from a male patient aged 40-50 years who had an allogeneic stem cell transplant from a related donor, so the T cells may come from the graft donor. Some clones in this sample may be carry-over from other donors' samples. The chain combines TRBV13 with TRBJ2-3; 7 positions match TRBD2. Sequencing was performed on PBMCs, taken 180 days after allogeneic stem cell transplant. CDR3 residues: CASSPGLVQYF. The CDR3 bases are TGTGCCAGCAGCCCAGGACTAGTTCAGTATTTT.